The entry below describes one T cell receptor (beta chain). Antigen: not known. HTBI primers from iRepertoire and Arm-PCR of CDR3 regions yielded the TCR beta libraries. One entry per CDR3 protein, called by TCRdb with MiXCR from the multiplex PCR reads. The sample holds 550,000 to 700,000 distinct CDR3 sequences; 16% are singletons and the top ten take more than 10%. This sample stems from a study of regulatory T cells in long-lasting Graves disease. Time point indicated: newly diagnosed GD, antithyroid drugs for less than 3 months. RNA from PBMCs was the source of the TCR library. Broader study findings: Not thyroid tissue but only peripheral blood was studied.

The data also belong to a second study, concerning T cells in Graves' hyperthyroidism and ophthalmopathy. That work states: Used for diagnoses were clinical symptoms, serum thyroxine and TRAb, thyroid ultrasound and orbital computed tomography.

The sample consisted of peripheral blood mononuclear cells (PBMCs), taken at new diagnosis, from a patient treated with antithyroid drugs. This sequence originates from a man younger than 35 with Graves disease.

CDR3 protein: CASSVGTDYGYTF. The CDR3 DNA sequence: TGTGCCAGCAGCGTAGGGACAGACTATGGCTACACCTTC. The rearrangement joins TRBV9 to TRBJ1-2; possible D gene TRBD1, 6 bases. The CDR3 covers 13 residues. Trimming removed 0 bases at V and 3 bases at J, with 6 bases between. Germline V gene lookup returns CDR1 SGDLS and CDR2 YYNGEE.